The clone carrying this T cell receptor beta chain was observed a handful of times. The target antigen is unknown. Using immunoSEQ multiplex PCR, the repertoire was profiled, and TCRdb retains in-frame clones only, with some absent. This sample has 40,000 to 60,000 clones, with around 84% found just once. This sample is part of a study of OX40 agonist ivuxolimab in advanced cancers. Across the whole study: The patients received agonistic anti-OX40 (CD134) antibody ivuxolimab. Findings of the study overall: Researchers did not determine the expanded peripheral T cells' antigen specificity. Part of the nonresponder group also had normalized T-cell clonal expansion that was low. Clonal expansion by week 6 occurred in CD4+ and CD8+ blood T cells (at 0.1 to 3.0 mg/kg).

CDR1 and CDR2 from the germline V gene are SGHAT and FQNNGV. The CDR3 sequence is 13 residues long. V was trimmed by 1 base and J by 9 bases, leaving 10 bases between them. The chain is built from TRBV11-2 and TRBJ2-4; D may be TRBD2 (5 bases). Here the sequenced sample was CD4+ or CD8+ T cells sorted from blood, taken in a trial of the OX40 agonist ivuxolimab. This sequence was found in an adult with an advanced solid tumor such as melanoma, head and neck, liver or kidney cancer. The CDR3 coding sequence is TGTGCCAGCAGCTTAGGAGGAGGTGTCATTCAGTACTTC. Translated: CASSLGGGVIQYF.